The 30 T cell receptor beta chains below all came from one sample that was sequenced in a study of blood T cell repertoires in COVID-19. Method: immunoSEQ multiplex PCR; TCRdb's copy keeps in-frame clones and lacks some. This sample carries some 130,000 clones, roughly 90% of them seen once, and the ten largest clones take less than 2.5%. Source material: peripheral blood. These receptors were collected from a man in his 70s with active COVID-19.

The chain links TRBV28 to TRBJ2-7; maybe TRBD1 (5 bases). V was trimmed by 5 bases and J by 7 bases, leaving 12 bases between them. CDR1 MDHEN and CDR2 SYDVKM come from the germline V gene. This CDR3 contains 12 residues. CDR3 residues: CASSPQGREQYF. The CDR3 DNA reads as TGTGCCAGCAGTCCTCAGGGCCGGGAGCAGTACTTC.

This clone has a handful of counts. The CDR3 DNA is TGCGCCAGCAGTGATACTAGCGGGGGTTCCTACGAGCAGTACTTC. Protein: CASSDTSGGSYEQYF. This chain connects TRBV10-2 to TRBJ2-7; TRBD2 matches at 11 bases. V was pared by 3 bases and J by 1 base, with 2 bases of the junction left unmatched. CDR3 length: 15 amino acids. The germline V gene encodes CDR1 WSHSY and CDR2 SAAADI.

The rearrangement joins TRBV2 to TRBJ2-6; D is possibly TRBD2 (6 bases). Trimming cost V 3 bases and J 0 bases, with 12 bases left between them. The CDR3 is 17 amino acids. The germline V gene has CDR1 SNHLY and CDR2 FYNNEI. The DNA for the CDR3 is TGTGCCAGCAGTGAGGGACTGGTGCCCTCTGGGGCCAACGTCCTGACTTTC. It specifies CASSEGLVPSGANVLTF.

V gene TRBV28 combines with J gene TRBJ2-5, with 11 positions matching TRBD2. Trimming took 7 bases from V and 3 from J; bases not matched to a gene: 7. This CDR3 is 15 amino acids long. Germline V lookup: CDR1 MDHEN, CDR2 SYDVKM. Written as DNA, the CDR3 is TGTGCCAGCACTGATAGCGGGAGGGGTAAAGAGACCCAGTACTTC. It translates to CASTDSGRGKETQYF.

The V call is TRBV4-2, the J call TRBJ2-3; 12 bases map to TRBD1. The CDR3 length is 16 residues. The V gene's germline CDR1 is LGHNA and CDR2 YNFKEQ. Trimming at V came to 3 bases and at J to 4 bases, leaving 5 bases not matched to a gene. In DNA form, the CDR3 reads TGTGCCAGCAGCCAGTCCGGGACAGGGGGCCCAGATACGCAGTATTTT. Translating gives CASSQSGTGGPDTQYF.

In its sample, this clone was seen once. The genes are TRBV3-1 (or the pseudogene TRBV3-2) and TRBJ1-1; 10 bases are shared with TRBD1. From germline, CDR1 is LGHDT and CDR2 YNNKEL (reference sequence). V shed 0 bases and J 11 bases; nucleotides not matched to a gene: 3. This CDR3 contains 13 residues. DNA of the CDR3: TGTGCCAGCAGCCAAGATAGGGACAGGGGCGCTTTCTTT. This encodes CASSQDRDRGAFF.

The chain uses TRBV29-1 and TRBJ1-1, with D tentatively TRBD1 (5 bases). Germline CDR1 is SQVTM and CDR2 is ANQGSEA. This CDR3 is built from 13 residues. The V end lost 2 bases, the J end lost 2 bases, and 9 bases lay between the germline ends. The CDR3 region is CSVERQGNTEAFF. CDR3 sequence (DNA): TGCAGCGTTGAAAGGCAGGGCAACACTGAAGCTTTCTTT.

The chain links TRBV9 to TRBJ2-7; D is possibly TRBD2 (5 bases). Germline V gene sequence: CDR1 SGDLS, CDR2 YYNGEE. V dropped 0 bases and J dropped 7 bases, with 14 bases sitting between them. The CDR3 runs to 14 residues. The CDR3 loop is CASSVGQLASEQYF. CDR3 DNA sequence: TGTGCCAGCAGCGTAGGGCAGTTAGCGTCGGAGCAGTACTTC.

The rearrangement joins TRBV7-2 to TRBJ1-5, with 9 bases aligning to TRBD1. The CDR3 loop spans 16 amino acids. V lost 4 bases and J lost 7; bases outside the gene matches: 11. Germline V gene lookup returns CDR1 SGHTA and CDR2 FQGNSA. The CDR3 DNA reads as TGTGCCAGCAGCTCACGACAGGGGGGATGGGGGCAGCCCCAGCATTTT. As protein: CASSSRQGGWGQPQHF.

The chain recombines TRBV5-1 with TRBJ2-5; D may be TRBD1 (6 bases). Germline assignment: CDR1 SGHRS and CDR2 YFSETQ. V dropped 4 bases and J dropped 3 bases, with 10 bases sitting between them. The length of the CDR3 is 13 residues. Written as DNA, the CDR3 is TGCGCCAGCAGCGGGGACATAAAAGAGACCCAGTACTTC. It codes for CASSGDIKETQYF.

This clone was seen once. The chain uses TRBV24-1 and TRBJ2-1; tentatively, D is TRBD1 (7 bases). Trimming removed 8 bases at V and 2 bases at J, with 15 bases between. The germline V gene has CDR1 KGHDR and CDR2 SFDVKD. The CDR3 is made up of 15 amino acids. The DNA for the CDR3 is TGTGCCACCAAAAAAGGGGGCGGGGCCTACAATGAGCAGTTCTTC. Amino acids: CATKKGGGAYNEQFF.

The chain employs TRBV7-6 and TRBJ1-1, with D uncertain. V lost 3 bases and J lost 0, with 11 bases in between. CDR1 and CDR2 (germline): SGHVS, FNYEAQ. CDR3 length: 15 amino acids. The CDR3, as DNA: TGTGCCAGCAGCTTGTCATGGTCGGTGAACACTGAAGCTTTCTTT. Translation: CASSLSWSVNTEAFF.

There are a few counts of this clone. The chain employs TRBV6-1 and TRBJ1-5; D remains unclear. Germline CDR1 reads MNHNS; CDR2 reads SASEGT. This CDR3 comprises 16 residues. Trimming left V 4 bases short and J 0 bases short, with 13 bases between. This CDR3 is CASSVATEYSNQPQHF. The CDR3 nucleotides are TGTGCCAGCAGTGTAGCAACGGAGTATAGCAATCAGCCCCAGCATTTT.

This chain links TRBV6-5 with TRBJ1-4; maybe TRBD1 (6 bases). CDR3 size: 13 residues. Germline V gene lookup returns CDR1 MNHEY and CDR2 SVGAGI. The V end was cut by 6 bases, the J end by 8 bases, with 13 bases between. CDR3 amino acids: CASRTGQKEKLFF. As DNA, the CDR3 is TGTGCCAGCAGAACAGGGCAGAAGGAAAAACTGTTTTTT.

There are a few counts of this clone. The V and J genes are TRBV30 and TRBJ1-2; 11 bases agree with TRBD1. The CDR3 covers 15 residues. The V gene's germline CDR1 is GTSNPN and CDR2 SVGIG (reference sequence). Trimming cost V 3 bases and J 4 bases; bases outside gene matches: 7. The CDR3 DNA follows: TGTGCCTGGAGAACGGTGGGACAGGGGGGCTATGGCTACACCTTC. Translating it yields CAWRTVGQGGYGYTF.

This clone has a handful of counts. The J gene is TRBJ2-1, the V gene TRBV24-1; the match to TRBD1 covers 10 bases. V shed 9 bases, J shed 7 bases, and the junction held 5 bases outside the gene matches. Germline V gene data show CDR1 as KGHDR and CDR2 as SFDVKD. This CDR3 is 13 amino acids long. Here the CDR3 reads CATGGTGVNEQFF. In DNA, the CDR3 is TGTGCCACCGGGGGGACAGGGGTAAATGAGCAGTTCTTC.

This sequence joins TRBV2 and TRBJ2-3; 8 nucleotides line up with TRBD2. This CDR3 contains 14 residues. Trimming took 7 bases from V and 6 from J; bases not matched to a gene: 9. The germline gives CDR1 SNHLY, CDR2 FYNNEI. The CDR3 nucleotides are TGTGCCAGCAAGGGTGAGCGGGAGATTGATACGCAGTATTTT. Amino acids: CASKGEREIDTQYF.

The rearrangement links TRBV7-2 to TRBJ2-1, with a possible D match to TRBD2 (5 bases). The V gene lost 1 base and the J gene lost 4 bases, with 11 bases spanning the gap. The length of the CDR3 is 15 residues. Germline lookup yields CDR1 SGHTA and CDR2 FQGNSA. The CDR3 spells CASSLGELLYNEQFF. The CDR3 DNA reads TGTGCCAGCAGCTTAGGGGAGTTGCTATACAATGAGCAGTTCTTC. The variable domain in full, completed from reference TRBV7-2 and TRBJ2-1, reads GAGVSQSPSNKVTEKGKDVELRCDPISGHTALYWYRQSLGQGLEFLIYFQGNSAPDKSGLPSDRFSAERTGGSVSTLTIQRTQQEDSAVYLCASSLGELLYNEQFFGPGTRLTVL.

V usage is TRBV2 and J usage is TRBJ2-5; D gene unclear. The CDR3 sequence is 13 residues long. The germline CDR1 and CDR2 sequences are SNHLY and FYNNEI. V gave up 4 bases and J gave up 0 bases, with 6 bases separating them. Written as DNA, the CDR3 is TGTGCCAGCAGTGCTAATAACCAAGAGACCCAGTACTTC. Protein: CASSANNQETQYF. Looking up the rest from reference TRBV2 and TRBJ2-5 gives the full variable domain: EPEVTQTPSHQVTQMGQEVILRCVPISNHLYFYWYRQILGQKVEFLVSFYNNEISEKSEIFDDQFSVERPDGSNFTLKIRSTKLEDSAMYFCASSANNQETQYFGPGTRLLVL.

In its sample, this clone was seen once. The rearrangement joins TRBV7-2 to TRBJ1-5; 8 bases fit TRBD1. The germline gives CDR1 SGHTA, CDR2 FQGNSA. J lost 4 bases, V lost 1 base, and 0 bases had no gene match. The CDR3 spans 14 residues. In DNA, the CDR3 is TGTGCCAGCAGCTTAGACAGGGGGAATCAGCCCCAGCATTTT. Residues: CASSLDRGNQPQHF.

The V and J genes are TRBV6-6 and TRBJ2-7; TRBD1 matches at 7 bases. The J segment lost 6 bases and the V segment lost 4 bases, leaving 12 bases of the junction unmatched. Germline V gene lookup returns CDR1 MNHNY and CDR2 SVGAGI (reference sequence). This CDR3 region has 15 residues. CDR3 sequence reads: CASSSETPKGAEQYF. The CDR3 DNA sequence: TGTGCCAGCAGTTCCGAGACTCCGAAGGGGGCCGAGCAGTACTTC.

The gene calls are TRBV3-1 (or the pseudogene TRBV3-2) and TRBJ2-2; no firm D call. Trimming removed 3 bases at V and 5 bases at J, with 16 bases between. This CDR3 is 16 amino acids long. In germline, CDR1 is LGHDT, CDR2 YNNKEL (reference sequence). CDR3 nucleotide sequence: TGTGCCAGCAGCCACAGAGGATGGAATAGGACCGGGGAGCTGTTTTTT. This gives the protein CASSHRGWNRTGELFF.

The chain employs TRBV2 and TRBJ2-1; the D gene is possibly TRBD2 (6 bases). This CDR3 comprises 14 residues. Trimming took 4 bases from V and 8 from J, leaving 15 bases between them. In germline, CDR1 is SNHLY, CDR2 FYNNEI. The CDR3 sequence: CASSGQAGIDEQFF. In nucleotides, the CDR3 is TGTGCCAGCAGTGGACAAGCGGGTATCGATGAGCAGTTCTTC.

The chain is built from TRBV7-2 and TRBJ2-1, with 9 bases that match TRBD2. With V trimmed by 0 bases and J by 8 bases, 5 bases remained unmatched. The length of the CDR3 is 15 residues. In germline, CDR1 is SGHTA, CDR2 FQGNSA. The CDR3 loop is CASSLASGSGHEQFF. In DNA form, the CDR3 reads TGTGCCAGCAGCTTAGCTAGCGGGAGTGGGCATGAGCAGTTCTTC.

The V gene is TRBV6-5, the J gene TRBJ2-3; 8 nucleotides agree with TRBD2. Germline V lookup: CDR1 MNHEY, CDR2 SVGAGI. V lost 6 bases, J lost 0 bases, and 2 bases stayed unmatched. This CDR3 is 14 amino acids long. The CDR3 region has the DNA TGTGCCAGCAGGTTAGCGGGAAGCACAGATACGCAGTATTTT. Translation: CASRLAGSTDTQYF.

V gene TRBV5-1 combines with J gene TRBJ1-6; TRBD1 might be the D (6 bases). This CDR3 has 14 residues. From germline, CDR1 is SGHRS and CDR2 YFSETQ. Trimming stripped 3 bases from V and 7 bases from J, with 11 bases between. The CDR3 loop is CASSWGQQNSPLHF. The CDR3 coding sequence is TGCGCCAGCAGCTGGGGACAACAGAATTCACCCCTCCACTTT. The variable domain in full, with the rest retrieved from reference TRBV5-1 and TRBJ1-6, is KAGVTQTPRYLIKTRGQQVTLSCSPISGHRSVSWYQQTPGQGLQFLFEYFSETQRNKGNFPGRFSGRQFSNSRSEMNVSTLELGDSALYLCASSWGQQNSPLHFGNGTRLTVT.

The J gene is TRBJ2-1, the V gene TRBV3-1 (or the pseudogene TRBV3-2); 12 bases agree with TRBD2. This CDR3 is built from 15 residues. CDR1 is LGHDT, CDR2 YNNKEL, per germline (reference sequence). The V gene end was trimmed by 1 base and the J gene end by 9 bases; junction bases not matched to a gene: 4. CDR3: CASSQGLAGVAEQFF. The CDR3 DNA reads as TGTGCCAGCAGCCAAGGACTAGCGGGAGTTGCTGAGCAGTTCTTC.

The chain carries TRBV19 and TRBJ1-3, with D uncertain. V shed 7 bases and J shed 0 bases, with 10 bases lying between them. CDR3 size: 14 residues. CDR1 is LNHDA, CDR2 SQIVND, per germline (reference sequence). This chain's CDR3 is CASNTVSSGNTIYF. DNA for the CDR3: TGTGCCAGTAATACTGTCTCCTCTGGAAACACCATATATTTT.

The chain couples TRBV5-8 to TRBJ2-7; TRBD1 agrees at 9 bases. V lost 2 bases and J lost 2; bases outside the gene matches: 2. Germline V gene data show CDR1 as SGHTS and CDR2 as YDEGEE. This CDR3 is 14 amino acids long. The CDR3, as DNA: TGTGCCAGCAGCTTCGGACAGGGGCCCTACGAGCAGTACTTC. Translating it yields CASSFGQGPYEQYF.

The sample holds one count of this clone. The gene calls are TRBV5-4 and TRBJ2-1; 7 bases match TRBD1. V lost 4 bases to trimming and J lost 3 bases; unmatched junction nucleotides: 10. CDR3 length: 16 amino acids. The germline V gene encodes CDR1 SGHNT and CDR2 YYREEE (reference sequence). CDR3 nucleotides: TGTGCCAGCAGCCAAGCTAACAGGGGAATCTACAATGAGCAGTTCTTC. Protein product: CASSQANRGIYNEQFF.